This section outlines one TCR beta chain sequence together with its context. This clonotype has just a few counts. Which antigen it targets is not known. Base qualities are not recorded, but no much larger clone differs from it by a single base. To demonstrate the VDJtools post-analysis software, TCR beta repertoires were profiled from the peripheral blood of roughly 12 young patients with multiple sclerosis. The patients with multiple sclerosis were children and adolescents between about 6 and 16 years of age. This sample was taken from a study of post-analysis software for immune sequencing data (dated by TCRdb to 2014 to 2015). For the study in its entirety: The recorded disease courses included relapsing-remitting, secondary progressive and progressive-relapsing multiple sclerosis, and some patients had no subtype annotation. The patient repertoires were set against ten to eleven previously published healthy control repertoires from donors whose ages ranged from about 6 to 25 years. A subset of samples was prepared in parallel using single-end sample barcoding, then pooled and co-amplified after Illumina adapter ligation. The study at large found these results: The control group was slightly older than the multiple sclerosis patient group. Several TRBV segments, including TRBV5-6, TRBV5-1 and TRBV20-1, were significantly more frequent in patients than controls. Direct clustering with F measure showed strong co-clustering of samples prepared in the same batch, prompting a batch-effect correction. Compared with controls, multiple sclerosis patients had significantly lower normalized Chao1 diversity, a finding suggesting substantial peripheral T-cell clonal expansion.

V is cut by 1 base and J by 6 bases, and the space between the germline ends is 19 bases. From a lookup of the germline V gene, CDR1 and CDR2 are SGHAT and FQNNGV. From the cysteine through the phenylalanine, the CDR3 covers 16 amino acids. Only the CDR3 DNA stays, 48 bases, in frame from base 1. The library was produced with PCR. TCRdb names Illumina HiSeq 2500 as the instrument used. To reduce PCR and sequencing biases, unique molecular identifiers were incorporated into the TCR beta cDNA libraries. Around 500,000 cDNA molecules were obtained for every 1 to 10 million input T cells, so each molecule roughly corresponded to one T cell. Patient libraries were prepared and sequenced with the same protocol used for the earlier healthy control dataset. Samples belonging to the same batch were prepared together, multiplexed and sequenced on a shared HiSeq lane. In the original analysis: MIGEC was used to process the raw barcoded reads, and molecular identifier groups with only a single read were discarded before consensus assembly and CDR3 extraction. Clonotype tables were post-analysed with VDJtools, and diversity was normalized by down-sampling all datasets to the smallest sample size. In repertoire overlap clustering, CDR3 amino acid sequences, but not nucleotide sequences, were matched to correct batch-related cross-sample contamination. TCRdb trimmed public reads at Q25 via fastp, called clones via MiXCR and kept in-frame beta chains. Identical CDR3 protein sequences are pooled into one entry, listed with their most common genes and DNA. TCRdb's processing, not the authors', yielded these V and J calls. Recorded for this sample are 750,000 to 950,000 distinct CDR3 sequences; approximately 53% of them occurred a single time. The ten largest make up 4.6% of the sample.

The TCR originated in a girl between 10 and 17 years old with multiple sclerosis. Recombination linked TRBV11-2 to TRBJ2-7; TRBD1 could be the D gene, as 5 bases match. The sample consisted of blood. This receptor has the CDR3 CASSLGYDRPVIEQYF. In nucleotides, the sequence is TGTGCCAGCAGCTTAGGTTACGACAGACCGGTCATCGAGCAGTACTTC. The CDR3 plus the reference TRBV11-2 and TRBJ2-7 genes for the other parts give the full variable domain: EAGVAQSPRYKIIEKRQSVAFWCNPISGHATLYWYQQILGQGPKLLIQFQNNGVVDDSQLPKDRFSAERLKGVDSTLKIQPAKLEDSAVYLCASSLGYDRPVIEQYFGPGTRLTVT.